This is a list of T cell receptor beta chains from one sample in a study of shared clonotypes between healthy human individuals. Sequencing was performed with immunoSEQ multiplex PCR; in TCRdb, only in-frame clones are kept and a portion is missing. The data show approximately 2,000,000 clones, 93% seen once. The sample was naive CD8+ T cells from PBMCs. The origin of the receptors is a man younger than 35 in good health. Some clones in this sample may be carry-over from other donors' samples. CDR3s include the opening cysteine and the closing phenylalanine or tryptophan. D genes are given only for firm matches. Part of the rows lack a size; the others show once, few, many or a class for expanded clones.

>TRBJ2-5|TRBV5-1|once|-
CASSTGRAGWETQYF
TGCGCCAGCAGCACAGGACGTGCAGGGTGGGAGACCCAGTACTTC
>TRBJ2-7|TRBV4-1|-|TRBD2
CASSHTGTRPSEQYF
TGCGCCAGCAGCCATACCGGGACTAGACCCTCCGAGCAGTACTTC
>TRBJ2-1|TRBV5-1|-|TRBD1
CASSLLPRQGTEQFF
TGCGCCAGCAGCTTACTGCCTCGACAGGGCACTGAGCAGTTCTTC
>TRBJ2-2|TRBV5-1|once|-
CASSPTGNTGELFF
TGCGCCAGCAGCCCGACAGGGAACACCGGGGAGCTGTTTTTT
>TRBJ1-2|TRBV14|-|TRBD1
CASSHRGTGDGYTF
TGTGCCAGCAGCCACCGAGGGACAGGGGATGGCTACACCTTC
>TRBJ1-2|TRBV7-9|-|-
CASSFRDGINYGYTF
TGTGCCAGCAGCTTTCGGGACGGGATAAACTATGGCTACACCTTC
>TRBJ1-2|TRBV27|-|-
CASSFKASAFDGYTF
TGTGCCAGCAGTTTTAAGGCCAGCGCTTTTGATGGCTACACCTTC
>TRBJ1-1|TRBV27|-|TRBD1
CASSTGGWKTEAFF
TGTGCCAGCAGTACAGGGGGTTGGAAGACTGAAGCTTTCTTT
>TRBJ1-1|TRBV7-8|-|-
CASSFIGGGNTEAFF
TGTGCCAGCAGCTTCATCGGAGGGGGGAACACTGAAGCTTTCTTT
>TRBJ2-7|TRBV29-1|-|-
CSARGAGIYEQYF
TGCAGCGCCCGAGGCGCGGGGATCTACGAGCAGTACTTC
>TRBJ2-3|TRBV5-1|-|-
CASSLLGPTDTQYF
TGCGCCAGCAGCCTCCTCGGGCCCACAGATACGCAGTATTTT
>TRBJ2-1|TRBV19|-|TRBD1
CASCRGQGWDEQFF
TGTGCCAGCTGTAGGGGACAGGGGTGGGATGAGCAGTTCTTC
>TRBJ2-1|TRBV7-9|-|TRBD2
CASSPEGLAGYNEQFF
TGTGCCAGCAGCCCCGAGGGTCTAGCGGGGTACAATGAGCAGTTCTTC
>TRBJ2-7|TRBV15|-|TRBD2
CATSRVRTASGANEQYF
TGTGCCACCAGCAGAGTCCGAACGGCTAGCGGAGCGAACGAGCAGTACTTC
>TRBJ2-7|TRBV30|-|-
CAWMGSSYEQYF
TGTGCCTGGATGGGGAGTTCCTACGAGCAGTACTTC
>TRBJ2-7|TRBV28|-|TRBD2
CASSPKAWDYSYEQYF
TGTGCCAGCAGTCCGAAAGCATGGGACTACTCCTACGAGCAGTACTTC
>TRBJ2-7|TRBV6-5|-|TRBD2
CASRGLAGPLYEQYF
TGTGCCAGCAGGGGACTAGCGGGTCCGCTCTACGAGCAGTACTTC
>TRBJ1-2|TRBV6-5|-|TRBD1
CASSSWDSNYGYTF
TGTGCCAGCAGTTCATGGGACAGCAACTATGGCTACACCTTC
>TRBJ1-2|TRBV29-1|-|-
CSVEGNDYGYTF
TGCAGCGTTGAAGGGAACGACTATGGCTACACCTTC
>TRBJ1-5|TRBV16|once|-
CASSHPEGGNRQPQHF
TGTGCCAGCAGCCACCCCGAAGGGGGGAATAGACAGCCCCAGCATTTT
>TRBJ2-1|TRBV2|-|TRBD2
CASSEVSSGGGNEQFF
TGTGCCAGCAGTGAAGTGTCTAGCGGGGGAGGGAATGAGCAGTTCTTC
>TRBJ2-2|TRBV9|-|-
CASMGRGNTGELFF
TGTGCCAGCATGGGGCGGGGGAACACCGGGGAGCTGTTTTTT
>TRBJ1-2|TRBV7-9|-|-
CASSLGVYGYTF
TGTGCCAGCAGCTTGGGAGTCTATGGCTACACCTTC
>TRBJ2-1|TRBV27|-|-
CASSFSNEQFF
TGTGCCAGCAGTTTTTCGAATGAGCAGTTCTTC
>TRBJ2-7|TRBV4-1|-|TRBD1
CASSQWDRGVDEQYF
TGCGCCAGCAGCCAATGGGACAGGGGAGTCGACGAGCAGTACTTC
>TRBJ1-5|TRBV11-3|-|-
CASSLSSSNQPQHF
TGTGCCAGCAGCTTATCCAGTAGCAATCAGCCCCAGCATTTT
>TRBJ2-7|TRBV7-8|-|TRBD2
CASSLVASGTYEQYF
TGTGCCAGCAGCTTAGTGGCTAGCGGAACCTACGAGCAGTACTTC
>TRBJ2-7|TRBV6-6|-|-
CASSYGSVGYEQYF
TGTGCCAGCAGTTATGGGAGTGTGGGCTACGAGCAGTACTTC
>TRBJ1-2|TRBV11-2|-|TRBD1
CASSLDRRDRENGYTF
TGTGCCAGCAGCTTAGATCGTAGGGACAGGGAAAATGGCTACACCTTC
>TRBJ2-6|TRBV11-1|-|-
CASSLAAAGGANVLTF
TGTGCCAGCAGCCTAGCAGCAGCAGGGGGGGCCAACGTCCTGACTTTC
>TRBJ2-1|TRBV15|-|-
CATSSGTSDNEQFF
TGTGCCACCAGCAGTGGGACTTCAGACAATGAGCAGTTCTTC
>TRBJ2-5|TRBV2|-|-
CASREETQYF
TGTGCCAGCAGGGAGGAGACCCAGTACTTC
>TRBJ2-4|TRBV9|-|-
CASSVAGVDKNIQYF
TGTGCCAGCAGCGTAGCGGGAGTGGACAAAAACATTCAGTACTTC
>TRBJ2-2|TRBV4-2|-|TRBD2
CASSQEGPAGELTGELFF
TGTGCCAGCAGCCAAGAAGGACCAGCGGGAGAGTTAACCGGGGAGCTGTTTTTT
>TRBJ2-2|TRBV25-1|-|-
CASSITSNTGELFF
TGTGCCAGCAGTATTACTTCGAACACCGGGGAGCTGTTTTTT
>TRBJ1-1|TRBV29-1|few|-
CSTGGGSVTEAFF
TGCAGCACGGGGGGAGGGTCGGTGACTGAAGCTTTCTTT
>TRBJ1-2|TRBV19|-|-
CASIGFSADFYGYTF
TGTGCCAGTATTGGGTTCTCGGCGGACTTCTATGGCTACACCTTC
>TRBJ1-2|TRBV7-9|-|TRBD1
CASSRATGGISSGYTF
TGTGCCAGCAGCCGAGCCACAGGGGGCATTTCGAGCGGCTACACCTTC